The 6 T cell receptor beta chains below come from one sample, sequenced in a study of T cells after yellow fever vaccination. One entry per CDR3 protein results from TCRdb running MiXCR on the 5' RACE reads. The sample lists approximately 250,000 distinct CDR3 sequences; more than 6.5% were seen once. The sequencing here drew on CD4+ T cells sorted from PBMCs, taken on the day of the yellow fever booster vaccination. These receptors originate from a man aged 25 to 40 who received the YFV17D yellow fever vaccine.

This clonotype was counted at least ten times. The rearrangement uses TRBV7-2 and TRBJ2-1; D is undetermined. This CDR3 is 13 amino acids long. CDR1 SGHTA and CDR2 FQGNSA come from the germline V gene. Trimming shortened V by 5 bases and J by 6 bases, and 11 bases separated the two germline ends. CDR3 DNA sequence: TGTGCCAGCAGCCCTAATTCGGTCAATGAGCAGTTCTTC. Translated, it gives CASSPNSVNEQFF.

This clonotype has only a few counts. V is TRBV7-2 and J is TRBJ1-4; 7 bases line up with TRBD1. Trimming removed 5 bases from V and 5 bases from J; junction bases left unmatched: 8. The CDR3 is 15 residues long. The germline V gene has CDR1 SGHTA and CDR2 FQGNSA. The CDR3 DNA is TGTGCCAGCAGCCCCGATGGGACAGTGAATGAAAAACTGTTTTTT. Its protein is CASSPDGTVNEKLFF.

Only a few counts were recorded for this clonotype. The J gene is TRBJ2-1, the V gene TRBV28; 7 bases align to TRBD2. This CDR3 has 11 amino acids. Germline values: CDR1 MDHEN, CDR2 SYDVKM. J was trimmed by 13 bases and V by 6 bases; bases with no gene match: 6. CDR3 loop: CASSMGEGQFF. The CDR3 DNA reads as TGTGCCAGCAGCATGGGGGAGGGCCAGTTCTTC.

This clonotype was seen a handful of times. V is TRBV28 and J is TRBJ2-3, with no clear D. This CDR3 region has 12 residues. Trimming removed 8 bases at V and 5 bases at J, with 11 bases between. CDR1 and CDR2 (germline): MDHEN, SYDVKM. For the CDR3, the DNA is TGTGCCAGCTCATCGGTCCAAGATACGCAGTATTTT. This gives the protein CASSSVQDTQYF.

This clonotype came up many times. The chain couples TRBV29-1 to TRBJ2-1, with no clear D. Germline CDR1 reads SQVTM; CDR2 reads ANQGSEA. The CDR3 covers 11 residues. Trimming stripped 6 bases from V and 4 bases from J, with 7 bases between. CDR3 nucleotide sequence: TGCAGCGTGGATCGGTACAATGAGCAGTTCTTC. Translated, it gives CSVDRYNEQFF.

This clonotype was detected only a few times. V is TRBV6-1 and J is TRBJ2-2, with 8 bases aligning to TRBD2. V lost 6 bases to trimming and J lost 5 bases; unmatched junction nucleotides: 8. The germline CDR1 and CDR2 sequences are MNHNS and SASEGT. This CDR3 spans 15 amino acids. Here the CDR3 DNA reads TGTGCCAGCAGCCCAACTAGCGGTAGTACCGGGGAGCTGTTTTTT. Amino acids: CASSPTSGSTGELFF.